A selection of T cell receptor beta chains follows, all from one sample in a study of cytomegalovirus exposure and HLA in healthy donors. The repertoire was sequenced with immunoSEQ multiplex PCR; TCRdb's copy has only in-frame clones and lacks some. Here the sample spans around 150,000 clones, roughly 72% being singletons. Sample: PBMCs. The source of these receptors is a woman between 40 and 50 years old in good health and CMV-seronegative. Each CDR3 is given with its conserved first and last residue. The order of the fields is clone size, J gene, D gene, V gene, CDR3 DNA, CDR3 protein. D genes are given only for firm matches. The size field is filled for only some rows; it gives once, few, many or a size class.

clone_size: NA
j_call: TRBJ2-3
d_call: NA
v_call: TRBV6-6
cdr3_nt: TGTGCCAGCATACTACGGGTAACAAGCACAGATACGCAGTATTTT
cdr3_aa: CASILRVTSTDTQYF

clone_size: NA
j_call: TRBJ2-5
d_call: TRBD1
v_call: TRBV5-4
cdr3_nt: TGTGCCAGCAGCTTGGCGGGACAGGGAATTCCTGGGGGAGAGACCCAGTACTTC
cdr3_aa: CASSLAGQGIPGGETQYF

clone_size: NA
j_call: TRBJ1-5
d_call: NA
v_call: TRBV15
cdr3_nt: TGTGCCACCAGCCTGGACAGAAACAATCAGCCCCAGCATTTT
cdr3_aa: CATSLDRNNQPQHF

clone_size: NA
j_call: TRBJ1-5
d_call: NA
v_call: TRBV5-5
cdr3_nt: TGTGCCAGCAGCTTGGAACAGGTTGGGCAGCCCCAGCATTTT
cdr3_aa: CASSLEQVGQPQHF

clone_size: few
j_call: TRBJ1-2
d_call: NA
v_call: TRBV30
cdr3_nt: TGTGCCTGGAGTGTAGGGGGGGCGCATGGGGATGGCTACACCTTC
cdr3_aa: CAWSVGGAHGDGYTF

clone_size: once
j_call: TRBJ2-1
d_call: NA
v_call: TRBV6-1
cdr3_nt: TGTGCCAGCAGGAGAGGACAGTCCAATGAGCAGTTCTTC
cdr3_aa: CASRRGQSNEQFF

clone_size: once
j_call: TRBJ1-1
d_call: TRBD1
v_call: TRBV27
cdr3_nt: TGTGCCAGCAGTTCGGTAGGACAGGGGGACACTGAAGCTTTCTTT
cdr3_aa: CASSSVGQGDTEAFF

clone_size: NA
j_call: TRBJ1-2
d_call: NA
v_call: TRBV28
cdr3_nt: TGTGCCAGCAGCCCAAGGACAGATCTATATGGCTACACCTTC
cdr3_aa: CASSPRTDLYGYTF

clone_size: NA
j_call: TRBJ1-2
d_call: NA
v_call: TRBV19
cdr3_nt: TGTGCCACCCTATTAGGGAGCGGCTATGGCTACACCTTC
cdr3_aa: CATLLGSGYGYTF

clone_size: NA
j_call: TRBJ1-1
d_call: NA
v_call: TRBV2
cdr3_nt: TGTGCCAGCAGAAAGGATGGAGGGGCGAACACTGAAGCTTTCTTT
cdr3_aa: CASRKDGGANTEAFF

clone_size: NA
j_call: TRBJ2-7
d_call: NA
v_call: TRBV11-2
cdr3_nt: TGTGCCAGCAGCCAAAGCGGACACGAGCAGTACTTC
cdr3_aa: CASSQSGHEQYF

clone_size: NA
j_call: TRBJ2-2
d_call: NA
v_call: TRBV27
cdr3_nt: TGTGCCAGCAGTCCGAAACCCTCCCTGACAGGAGGAACCGGGGAGCTGTTTTTT
cdr3_aa: CASSPKPSLTGGTGELFF

clone_size: NA
j_call: TRBJ2-3
d_call: NA
v_call: TRBV2
cdr3_nt: TGTGCCAGCAGTCAGGGACCCGGGGGAGATACGCAGTATTTT
cdr3_aa: CASSQGPGGDTQYF

clone_size: NA
j_call: TRBJ2-5
d_call: TRBD2
v_call: TRBV9
cdr3_nt: TGTGCCAGCAGCGGGGGGTTAGCGGGAGGAGAGACCCAGTACTTC
cdr3_aa: CASSGGLAGGETQYF

clone_size: NA
j_call: TRBJ2-7
d_call: NA
v_call: TRBV6-6
cdr3_nt: TGTGCCAGCAGTTACGAGGGCGGTTCCTACGAGCAGTACTTC
cdr3_aa: CASSYEGGSYEQYF

clone_size: few
j_call: TRBJ1-1
d_call: NA
v_call: TRBV25-1
cdr3_nt: TGTGCCAGCAGTGATATGACAGGTATTCGGTCTGAAGCTTTCTTT
cdr3_aa: CASSDMTGIRSEAFF

clone_size: NA
j_call: TRBJ2-3
d_call: NA
v_call: TRBV7-2
cdr3_nt: TGTGCCAGCAGCTTAGGCGCCTTCACAGATACGCAGTATTTT
cdr3_aa: CASSLGAFTDTQYF

clone_size: NA
j_call: TRBJ2-3
d_call: NA
v_call: TRBV5-4
cdr3_nt: TGTGCCAGCAGCTTACCGAGCGGGTTCACAGATACGCAGTATTTT
cdr3_aa: CASSLPSGFTDTQYF

clone_size: NA
j_call: TRBJ2-7
d_call: NA
v_call: TRBV6-6
cdr3_nt: TGTGCCAGCAGTTACCCCTGGCAGGGCTCCTACGAGCAGTACTTC
cdr3_aa: CASSYPWQGSYEQYF

clone_size: NA
j_call: TRBJ1-2
d_call: NA
v_call: TRBV29-1
cdr3_nt: TGCACCACCGGCGGGGGTTATGGCTACACCTTC
cdr3_aa: CTTGGGYGYTF

clone_size: NA
j_call: TRBJ1-5
d_call: NA
v_call: TRBV2
cdr3_nt: TGTGCCAGCAGTGAACAGAGGGTGAGCAATCAGCCCCAGCATTTT
cdr3_aa: CASSEQRVSNQPQHF

clone_size: NA
j_call: TRBJ1-4
d_call: TRBD1
v_call: TRBV30
cdr3_nt: TGTGCCTGGAGTGTAGTTGACAGGGGGGAAAAACTGTTTTTT
cdr3_aa: CAWSVVDRGEKLFF

clone_size: NA
j_call: TRBJ2-5
d_call: TRBD2
v_call: TRBV30
cdr3_nt: TGTGCCTGGAGTGGGGTACTAGCGGGTTGGGGACGCCAAGAGACCCAGTACTTC
cdr3_aa: CAWSGVLAGWGRQETQYF

clone_size: NA
j_call: TRBJ1-2
d_call: NA
v_call: TRBV18
cdr3_nt: TGTGCCAGCTCACCAGAGAGCGCCCCAAACTATGGCTACACCTTC
cdr3_aa: CASSPESAPNYGYTF

clone_size: NA
j_call: TRBJ1-4
d_call: TRBD1
v_call: TRBV5-4
cdr3_nt: TGTGCCAGCAGCTTAGGGGGCACTAATGAAAAACTGTTTTTT
cdr3_aa: CASSLGGTNEKLFF

clone_size: NA
j_call: TRBJ2-5
d_call: TRBD2
v_call: TRBV30
cdr3_nt: TGTGCCTGGGGGGCGGGAGCCGGGCGGACCCAGTACTTC
cdr3_aa: CAWGAGAGRTQYF

clone_size: NA
j_call: TRBJ2-7
d_call: NA
v_call: TRBV15
cdr3_nt: TGTGCCACCAGCAGAGAGGCAGGGGAAGGCCACGAGCAGTACTTC
cdr3_aa: CATSREAGEGHEQYF

clone_size: NA
j_call: TRBJ2-1
d_call: NA
v_call: TRBV5-6
cdr3_nt: TGTGCCAGCAGCTATAGCGCCCGGGTTGAGTTAGAGCAGTTCTTC
cdr3_aa: CASSYSARVELEQFF

clone_size: NA
j_call: TRBJ1-1
d_call: NA
v_call: TRBV30
cdr3_nt: TGTGCCTGGAGTCGGGACTTCCGAAAGGGTGAAGCTTTCTTT
cdr3_aa: CAWSRDFRKGEAFF

clone_size: NA
j_call: TRBJ1-4
d_call: NA
v_call: TRBV9
cdr3_nt: TGTGCCAGCAGCGTAGGCGTTGGGTGGCAGGGAAGTGAAAAACTGTTTTTT
cdr3_aa: CASSVGVGWQGSEKLFF

clone_size: NA
j_call: TRBJ2-3
d_call: TRBD2
v_call: TRBV7-9
cdr3_nt: TGTGCCAGCAGCACCGGGACTAGCGGGAGAGCAGATACGCAGTATTTT
cdr3_aa: CASSTGTSGRADTQYF